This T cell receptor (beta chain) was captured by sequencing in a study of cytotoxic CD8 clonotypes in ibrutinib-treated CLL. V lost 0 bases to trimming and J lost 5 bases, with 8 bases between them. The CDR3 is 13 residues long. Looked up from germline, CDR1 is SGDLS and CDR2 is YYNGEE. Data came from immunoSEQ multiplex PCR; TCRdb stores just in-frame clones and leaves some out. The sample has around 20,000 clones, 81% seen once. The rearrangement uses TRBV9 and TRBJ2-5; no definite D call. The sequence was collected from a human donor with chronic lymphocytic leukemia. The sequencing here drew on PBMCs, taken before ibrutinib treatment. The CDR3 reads CASSVGLIETQYF. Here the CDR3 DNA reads TGTGCCAGCAGCGTAGGCTTAATCGAGACCCAGTACTTC. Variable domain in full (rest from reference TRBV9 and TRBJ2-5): DSGVTQTPKHLITATGQRVTLRCSPRSGDLSVYWYQQSLDQGLQFLIQYYNGEERAKGNILERFSAQQFPDLHSELNLSSLELGDSALYFCASSVGLIETQYFGPGTRLLVL.